This T cell receptor beta chain was sequenced for a study of ipilimumab plus nivolumab after autologous stem cell transplantation. The method was immunoSEQ multiplex PCR; TCRdb's version includes in-frame clones alone and lacks a portion of them. This table has over 35,000 clones, 80% to 95% appearing once. The CDR3 extends over 18 amino acids. Trimming removed 2 bases at V and 3 bases at J, with 23 bases between. Germline CDR1 reads MRHNA; CDR2 reads SNTAGT. Patients received nivolumab 3 mg/kg at weeks 1, 4, 7, 10, then fortnightly to week 26. The chain employs TRBV6-4 and TRBJ2-7; no clear D. Sequenced here: PBMCs, sampled in a trial of ipilimumab plus nivolumab as post-transplant consolidation. This receptor was identified in a male donor with multiple myeloma. For the CDR3, the DNA is TGTGCCAGCAGTGACCGGGCGGAAAACCAAGTCAACCTCTACGAGCAGTACTTC. This encodes CASSDRAENQVNLYEQYF.